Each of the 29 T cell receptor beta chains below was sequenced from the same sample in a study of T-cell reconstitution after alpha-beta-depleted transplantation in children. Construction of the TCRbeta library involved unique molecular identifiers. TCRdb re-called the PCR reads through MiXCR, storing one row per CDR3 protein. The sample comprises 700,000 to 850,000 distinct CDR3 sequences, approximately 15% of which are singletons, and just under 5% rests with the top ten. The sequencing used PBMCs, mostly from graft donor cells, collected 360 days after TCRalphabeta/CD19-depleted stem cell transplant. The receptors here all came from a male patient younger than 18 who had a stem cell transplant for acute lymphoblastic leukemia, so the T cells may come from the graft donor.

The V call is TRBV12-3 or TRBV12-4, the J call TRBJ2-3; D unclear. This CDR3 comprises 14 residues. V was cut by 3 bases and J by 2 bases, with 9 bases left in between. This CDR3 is CASSLLPNTDTQYF. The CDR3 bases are TGTGCCAGCAGTTTGCTCCCGAACACAGATACGCAGTATTTT.

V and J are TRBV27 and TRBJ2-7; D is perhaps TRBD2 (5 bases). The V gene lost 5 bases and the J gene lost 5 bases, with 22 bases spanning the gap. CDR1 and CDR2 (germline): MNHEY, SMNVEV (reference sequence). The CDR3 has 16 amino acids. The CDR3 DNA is TGTGCCAGCAGTCCCCTCGTGGGAGTAGTCGTCCACGAGCAGTACTTC. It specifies CASSPLVGVVVHEQYF.

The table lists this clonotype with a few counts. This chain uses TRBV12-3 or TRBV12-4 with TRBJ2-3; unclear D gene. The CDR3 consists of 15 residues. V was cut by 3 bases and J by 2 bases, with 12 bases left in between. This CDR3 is CASSFQSRFTDTQYF. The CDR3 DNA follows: TGTGCCAGCAGTTTCCAGTCCAGGTTCACAGATACGCAGTATTTT.

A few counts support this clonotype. Here the CDR3 DNA reads TGTGCCAGCAGTTACCTGCGGGATAGCAATCAGCCCCAGCATTTT. Its protein is CASSYLRDSNQPQHF. J is TRBJ1-5 and V is TRBV6-5; unclear D gene. CDR1 MNHEY and CDR2 SVGAGI come from the germline V gene. This CDR3 spans 15 amino acids. Trimming took off 2 bases at V and 0 bases at J, with 8 bases between the two ends.

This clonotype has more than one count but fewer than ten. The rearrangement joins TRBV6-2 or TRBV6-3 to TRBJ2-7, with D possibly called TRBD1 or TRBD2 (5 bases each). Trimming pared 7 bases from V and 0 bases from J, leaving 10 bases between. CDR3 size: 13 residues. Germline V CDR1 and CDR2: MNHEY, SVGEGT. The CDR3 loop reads CASKRDLSYEQYF. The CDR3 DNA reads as TGTGCCAGCAAACGGGACCTCTCCTACGAGCAGTACTTC.

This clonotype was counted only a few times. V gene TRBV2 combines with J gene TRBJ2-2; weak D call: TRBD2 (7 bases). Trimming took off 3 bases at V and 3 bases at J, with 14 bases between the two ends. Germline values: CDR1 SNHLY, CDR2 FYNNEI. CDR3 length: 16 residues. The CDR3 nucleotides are TGTGCCAGCAGTGAGGGGGCGGGAGTGGACACCGGGGAGCTGTTTTTT. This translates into CASSEGAGVDTGELFF.

CDR3 protein: CASSFPRGTQYF. The CDR3 coding sequence is TGTGCCAGCAGTTTCCCCCGGGGGACCCAGTACTTC. The chain links TRBV6-5 to TRBJ2-5; the D gene is possibly TRBD2 (5 bases). The length of the CDR3 is 12 residues. The germline V gene has CDR1 MNHEY and CDR2 SVGAGI. V dropped 4 bases and J dropped 7 bases, with 10 bases sitting between them.

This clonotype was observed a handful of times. For the CDR3, the DNA is TGTGCCAGCAGCCAGGACAGCACAGATACGCAGTATTTT. Encoded protein: CASSQDSTDTQYF. The chain joins TRBV7-9 to TRBJ2-3; no definite D call. Trimming cost V 5 bases and J 0 bases, with 6 bases left between them. The CDR3 has 13 amino acids. Germline CDR1 reads SEHNR; CDR2 reads FQNEAQ (reference sequence).

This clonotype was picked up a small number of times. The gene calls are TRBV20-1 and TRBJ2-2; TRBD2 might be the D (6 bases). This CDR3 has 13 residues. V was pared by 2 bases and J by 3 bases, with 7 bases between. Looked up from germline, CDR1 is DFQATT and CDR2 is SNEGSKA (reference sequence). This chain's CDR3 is CSARRRDTGELFF. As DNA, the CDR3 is TGCAGTGCTAGAAGGAGGGACACCGGGGAGCTGTTTTTT.

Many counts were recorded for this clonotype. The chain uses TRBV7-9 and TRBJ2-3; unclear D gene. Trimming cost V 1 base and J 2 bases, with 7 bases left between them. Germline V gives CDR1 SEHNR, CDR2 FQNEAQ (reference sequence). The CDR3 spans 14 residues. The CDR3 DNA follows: TGTGCCAGCAGCTTAGGTACAGCCACAGATACGCAGTATTTT. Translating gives CASSLGTATDTQYF.

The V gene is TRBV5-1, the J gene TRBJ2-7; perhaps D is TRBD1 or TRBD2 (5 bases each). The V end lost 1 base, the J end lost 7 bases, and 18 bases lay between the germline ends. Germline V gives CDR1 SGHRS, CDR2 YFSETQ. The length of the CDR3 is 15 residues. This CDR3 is CASSLLVVGPAEQYF. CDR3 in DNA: TGCGCCAGCAGCTTGTTAGTAGTGGGACCCGCAGAGCAGTACTTC.

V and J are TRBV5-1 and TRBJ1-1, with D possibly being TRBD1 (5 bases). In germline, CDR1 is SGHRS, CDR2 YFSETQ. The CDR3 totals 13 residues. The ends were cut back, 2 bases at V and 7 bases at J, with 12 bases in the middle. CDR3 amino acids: CASSFTGDHEAFF. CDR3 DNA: TGCGCCAGCAGCTTTACAGGCGATCATGAAGCTTTCTTT. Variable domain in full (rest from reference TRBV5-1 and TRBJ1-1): KAGVTQTPRYLIKTRGQQVTLSCSPISGHRSVSWYQQTPGQGLQFLFEYFSETQRNKGNFPGRFSGRQFSNSRSEMNVSTLELGDSALYLCASSFTGDHEAFFGQGTRLTVV.

CDR3 sequence (DNA): TGTGCCACCAGCAGAGATTATCCCGGTGAAAAACTGTTTTTT. Translation: CATSRDYPGEKLFF. The V gene is TRBV15, the J gene TRBJ1-4; unclear D gene. Germline CDR1 is LNHNV and CDR2 is YYDKDF (reference sequence). Between the trimmed V and J ends, which lost 0 bases and 7 bases, there was a span of 9 bases. CDR3 length equals 14 residues.

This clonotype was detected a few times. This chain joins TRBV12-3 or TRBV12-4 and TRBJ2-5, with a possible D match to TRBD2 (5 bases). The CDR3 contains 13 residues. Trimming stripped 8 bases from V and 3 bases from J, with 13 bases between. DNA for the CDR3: TGTGCCAGCGGTTCCCCCGGGGAAGAGACCCAGTACTTC. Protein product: CASGSPGEETQYF.

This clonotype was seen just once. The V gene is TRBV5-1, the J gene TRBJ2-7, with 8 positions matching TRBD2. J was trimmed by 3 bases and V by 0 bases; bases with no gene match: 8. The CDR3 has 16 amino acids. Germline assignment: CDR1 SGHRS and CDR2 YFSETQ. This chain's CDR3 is CASSLGGAGALYEQYF. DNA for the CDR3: TGCGCCAGCAGCTTGGGAGGAGCGGGAGCCCTCTACGAGCAGTACTTC.

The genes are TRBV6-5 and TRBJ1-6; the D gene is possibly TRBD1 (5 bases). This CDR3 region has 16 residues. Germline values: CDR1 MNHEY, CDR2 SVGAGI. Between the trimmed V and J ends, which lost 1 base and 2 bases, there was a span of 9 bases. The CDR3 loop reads CASSYYRGTYNSPLHF. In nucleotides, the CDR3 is TGTGCCAGCAGTTACTATAGGGGAACCTATAATTCACCCCTCCACTTT.

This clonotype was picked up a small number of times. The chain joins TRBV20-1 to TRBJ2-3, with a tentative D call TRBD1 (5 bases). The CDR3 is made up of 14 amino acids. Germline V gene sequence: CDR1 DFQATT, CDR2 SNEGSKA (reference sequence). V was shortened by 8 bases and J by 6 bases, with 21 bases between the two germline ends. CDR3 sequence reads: CSSSYGRGPDTQYF. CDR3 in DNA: TGCAGTAGCAGTTACGGAAGGGGCCCGGATACGCAGTATTTT.

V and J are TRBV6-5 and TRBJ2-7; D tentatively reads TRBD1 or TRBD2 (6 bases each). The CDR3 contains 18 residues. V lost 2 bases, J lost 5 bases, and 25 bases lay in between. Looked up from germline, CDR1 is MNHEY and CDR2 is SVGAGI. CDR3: CASSYPYGRQGNRDEQYF. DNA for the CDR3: TGTGCCAGCAGTTACCCCTATGGGAGGCAGGGGAACCGTGACGAGCAGTACTTC.

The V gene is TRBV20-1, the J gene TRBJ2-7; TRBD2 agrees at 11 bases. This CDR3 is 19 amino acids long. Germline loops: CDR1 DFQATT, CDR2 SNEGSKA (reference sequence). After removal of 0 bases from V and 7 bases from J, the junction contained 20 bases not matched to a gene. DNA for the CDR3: TGCAGTGCTAGAGATCTTCACTTACTAGCGGGAGCTTTCTCGGGTGAGCAGTACTTC. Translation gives CSARDLHLLAGAFSGEQYF.

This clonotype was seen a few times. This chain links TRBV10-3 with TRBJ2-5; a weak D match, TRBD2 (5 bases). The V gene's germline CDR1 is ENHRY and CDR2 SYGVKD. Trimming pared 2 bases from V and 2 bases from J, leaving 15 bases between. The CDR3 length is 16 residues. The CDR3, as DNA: TGTGCCATCAGTGAGAGGTGGCTAGCTAATCAAGAGACCCAGTACTTC. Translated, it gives CAISERWLANQETQYF.

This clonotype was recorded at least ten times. The CDR3 is CASSLSGLAGNEQFF. CDR3 nucleotide sequence: TGTGCCAGCTCGCTCTCCGGACTAGCGGGCAATGAGCAGTTCTTC. This rearrangement joins TRBV18 to TRBJ2-1; 11 bases are a match to TRBD2. The CDR3 sequence is 15 residues long. CDR1 and CDR2 (germline): KGHSH, LQKENI. With 6 bases clipped from V and 6 bases from J, the junction kept 7 bases outside the gene matches.

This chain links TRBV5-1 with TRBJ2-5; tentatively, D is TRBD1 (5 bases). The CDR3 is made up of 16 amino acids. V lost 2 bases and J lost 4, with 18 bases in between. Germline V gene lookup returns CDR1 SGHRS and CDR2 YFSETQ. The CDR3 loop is CASSLIGHSIGETQYF. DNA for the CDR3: TGCGCCAGCAGCTTAATAGGACACTCAATAGGAGAGACCCAGTACTTC.

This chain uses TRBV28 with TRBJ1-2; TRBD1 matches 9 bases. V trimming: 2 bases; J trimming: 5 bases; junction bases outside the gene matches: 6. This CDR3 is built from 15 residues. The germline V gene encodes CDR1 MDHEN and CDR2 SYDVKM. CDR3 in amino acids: CASSLTGTGIYGYTF. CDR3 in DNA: TGTGCCAGCAGTTTAACCGGGACAGGGATATATGGCTACACCTTC.

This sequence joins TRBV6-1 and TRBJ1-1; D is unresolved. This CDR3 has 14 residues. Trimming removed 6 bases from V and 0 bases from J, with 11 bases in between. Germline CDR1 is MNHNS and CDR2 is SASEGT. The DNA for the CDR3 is TGTGCCAGCAGCCATCCGGGCTTGAACACTGAAGCTTTCTTT. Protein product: CASSHPGLNTEAFF.

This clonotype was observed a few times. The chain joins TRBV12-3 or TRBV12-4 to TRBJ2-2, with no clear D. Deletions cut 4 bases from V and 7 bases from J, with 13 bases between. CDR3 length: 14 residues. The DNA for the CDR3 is TGTGCCAGCAGTTCGTTTGTCATGAACGGGGAGCTGTTTTTT. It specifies CASSSFVMNGELFF.

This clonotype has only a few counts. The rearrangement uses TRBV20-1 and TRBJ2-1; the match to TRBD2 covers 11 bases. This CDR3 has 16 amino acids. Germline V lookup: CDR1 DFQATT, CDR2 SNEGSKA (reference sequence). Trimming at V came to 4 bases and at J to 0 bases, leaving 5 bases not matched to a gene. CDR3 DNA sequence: TGCAGTGCTATCTCTAGCGGGGGGAGCTCCTACAATGAGCAGTTCTTC. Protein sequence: CSAISSGGSSYNEQFF.

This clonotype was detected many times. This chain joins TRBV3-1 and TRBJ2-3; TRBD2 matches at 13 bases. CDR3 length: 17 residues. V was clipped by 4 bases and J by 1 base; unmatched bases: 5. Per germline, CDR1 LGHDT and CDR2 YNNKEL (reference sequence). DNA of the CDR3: TGTGCCAGCAGCCGGGGACTAGCGGGGCATCGCACAGATACGCAGTATTTT. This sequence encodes CASSRGLAGHRTDTQYF.

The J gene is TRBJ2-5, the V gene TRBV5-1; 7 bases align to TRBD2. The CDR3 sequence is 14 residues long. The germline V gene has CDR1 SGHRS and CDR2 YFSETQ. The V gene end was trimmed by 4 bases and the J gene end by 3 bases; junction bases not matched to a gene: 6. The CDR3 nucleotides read TGCGCCAGCAGCCCTGGGGCGGGAGAAGAGACCCAGTACTTC. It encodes CASSPGAGEETQYF. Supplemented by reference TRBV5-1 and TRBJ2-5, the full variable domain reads KAGVTQTPRYLIKTRGQQVTLSCSPISGHRSVSWYQQTPGQGLQFLFEYFSETQRNKGNFPGRFSGRQFSNSRSEMNVSTLELGDSALYLCASSPGAGEETQYFGPGTRLLVL.

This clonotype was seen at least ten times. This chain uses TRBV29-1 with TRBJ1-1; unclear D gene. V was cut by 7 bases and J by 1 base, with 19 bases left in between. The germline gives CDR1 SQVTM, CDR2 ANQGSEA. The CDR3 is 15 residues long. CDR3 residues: CSGRLTSSPNTEAFF. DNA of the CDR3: TGCAGCGGGCGGCTCACCTCAAGCCCGAACACTGAAGCTTTCTTT.